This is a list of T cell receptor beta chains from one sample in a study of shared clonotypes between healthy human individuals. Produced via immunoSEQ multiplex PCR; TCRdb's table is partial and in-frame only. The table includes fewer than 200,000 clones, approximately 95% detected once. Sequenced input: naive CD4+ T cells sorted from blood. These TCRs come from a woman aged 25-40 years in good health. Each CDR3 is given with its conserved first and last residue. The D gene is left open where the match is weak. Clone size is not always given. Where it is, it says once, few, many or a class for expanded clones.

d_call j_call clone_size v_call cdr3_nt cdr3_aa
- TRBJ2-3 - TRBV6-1 TGTGCCAGCAGAACTCCCGGGCTCCGCACAGATACGCAGTATTTT CASRTPGLRTDTQYF
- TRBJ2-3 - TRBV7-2 TGTGCCAGCAGTTCGGGACTTGGCACAGATACGCAGTATTTT CASSSGLGTDTQYF
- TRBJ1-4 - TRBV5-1 TGCGCCAGCAGCCGGGATACGGGAGAAAAACTGTTTTTT CASSRDTGEKLFF
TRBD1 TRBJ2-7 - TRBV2 TGTGCCAGCAGCCCCGGGACAGTCCTCTACGAGCAGTACTTC CASSPGTVLYEQYF
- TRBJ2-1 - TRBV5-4 TGTGCCAGCAGCTTGGGGGGAACTAGCTATGAGCAGTTCTTC CASSLGGTSYEQFF
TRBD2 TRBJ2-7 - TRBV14 TGTGCCAGCAGCCAGGGCCTCGCGGGAGGCCAGGGCAAGCAGTACTTC CASSQGLAGGQGKQYF
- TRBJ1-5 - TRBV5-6 TGTGCCAGCTCCTCGCGCCCAGGGCCCCAGCATTTT CASSSRPGPQHF
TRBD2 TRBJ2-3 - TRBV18 TGTGCCAGCTCATCTACTAGCGGGAGAACAGATACGCAGTATTTT CASSSTSGRTDTQYF
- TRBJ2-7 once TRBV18 TGTGCCAGCTCACGAAACCCGAAAGGGTCGGGGCCCCTATCCTACGAGCAGTACTTC CASSRNPKGSGPLSYEQYF
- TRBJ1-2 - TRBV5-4 TGTGCCAGCAGCCGAGAGACAGAGAACTATGGCTACACCTTC CASSRETENYGYTF
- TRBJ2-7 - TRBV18 TGTGCCAGCTCACCTCATAAAGGGGGCGAGCAGTACTTC CASSPHKGGEQYF
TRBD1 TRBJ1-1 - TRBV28 TGTGCCAGCAGCCTCGGACAGGGGAAGGCTTTCTTT CASSLGQGKAFF
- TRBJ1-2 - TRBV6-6 TGTGCCAGCAGTACGAGTGACTATGGCTACACCTTC CASSTSDYGYTF
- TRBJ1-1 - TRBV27 TGTGCCAGCAGTTTAGCCAGCATGAACACTGAAGCTTTCTTT CASSLASMNTEAFF
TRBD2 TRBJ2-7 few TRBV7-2 TGTGCCAGCAGCGTACTACTAGCGGACTACGAGCAGTACTTC CASSVLLADYEQYF
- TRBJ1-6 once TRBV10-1 TGCGCCAGCAGTGAGTCCTTGAGTAATTCACCCCTCCACTTT CASSESLSNSPLHF
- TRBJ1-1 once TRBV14 TGTGCCAGCAGCCAATGGGACGGGTATGAAGCTTTCTTT CASSQWDGYEAFF
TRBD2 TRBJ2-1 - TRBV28 TGTGCCAGCAGTCAGACACTCGGGACTAGCGATGAGCAGTTCTTC CASSQTLGTSDEQFF
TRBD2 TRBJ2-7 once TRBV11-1 TGTGCCAGCAGCTTAGGAAATTTCGGGACTAGCGGCCCTTTAGAGCAGTACTTC CASSLGNFGTSGPLEQYF
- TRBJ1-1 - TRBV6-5 TGTGCCAGCAGCAGGGGTTGGGCTGAAGCTTTCTTT CASSRGWAEAFF